Below are 23 T cell receptor beta chains sequenced from a single sample in a study of shared clonotypes between healthy human individuals. Assay used: immunoSEQ multiplex PCR; TCRdb lists only in-frame clones, some missing. The sample consists of fewer than 1 million clones, 90% to 98% of them appearing once. Naive CD8 cells were CD45RO-negative, positively selected for CCR7, excluding terminally differentiated effector memory CD45RA+ cells. Sequencing used naive CD8+ T cells sorted from blood. All receptors come from a young man in good health.

A remark on this clone: Relative to the germline gene, one junction end is altered; a read error may explain this. This same CDR3 is encoded by further DNA sequences in the sample. The chain has TRBV6-5 and TRBJ2-7; maybe TRBD1 (6 bases). The CDR3 sequence is 15 residues long. Germline assignment: CDR1 MNHEY and CDR2 SVGAGI. CDR3 sequence: CASSLQGTFGYEQYF. As DNA, the CDR3 is TGTGCCAGTAGTTTACAGGGTACTTTCGGATACGAGCAGTACTTC.

The rearrangement joins TRBV4-3 to TRBJ2-5, with TRBD1 as a possible D gene (6 bases). This CDR3 spans 15 amino acids. Germline V gives CDR1 LGHNA, CDR2 YSLEER. Trimming removed 1 base from V and 7 bases from J, with 16 bases in between. The CDR3 DNA reads TGCGCCAGCAGCCAAGCCACAGGGTTTGGGGGGACCCAGTACTTC. It yields the protein CASSQATGFGGTQYF.

This clone has a single count. This sequence joins TRBV6-5 and TRBJ1-2; 8 bases are a match to TRBD1. The CDR3 runs to 16 residues. J gave up 5 bases and V 2 bases, and 10 bases lay outside the gene matches. Looked up from germline, CDR1 is MNHEY and CDR2 is SVGAGI. The CDR3 reads CASSYPTDRGGYGYTF. CDR3 coding DNA: TGTGCCAGCAGTTACCCAACCGACAGGGGAGGATATGGCTACACCTTC.

The chain couples TRBV5-1 to TRBJ2-1; 7 nucleotides agree with TRBD2. Germline lookup yields CDR1 SGHRS and CDR2 YFSETQ. V lost 1 base and J lost 0; bases outside the gene matches: 4. The CDR3 is 16 residues long. This chain's CDR3 is CASSLTGGSSYNEQFF. CDR3 nucleotides: TGCGCCAGCAGCTTGACAGGCGGGAGCTCCTACAATGAGCAGTTCTTC.

J is TRBJ1-5 and V is TRBV27, with D possibly TRBD1 on 5 matching bases. The ends were cut back, 2 bases at V and 7 bases at J, with 12 bases in the middle. This CDR3 has 14 residues. Germline V gives CDR1 MNHEY, CDR2 SMNVEV (reference sequence). CDR3 nucleotides: TGTGCCAGCAGTTTAAGGGGAGGAGGCCAGCCCCAGCATTTT. Encoded protein: CASSLRGGGQPQHF.

The chain uses TRBV2 and TRBJ2-5; D perhaps matches TRBD2 (6 bases). The CDR3 spans 12 residues. V was pared by 9 bases and J by 1 base, with 9 bases between. Per the germline V gene, CDR1 is SNHLY and CDR2 is FYNNEI. This chain's CDR3 is CASLLAQETQYF. The CDR3 DNA is TGTGCCAGTTTACTAGCCCAAGAGACCCAGTACTTC.

The chain carries TRBV28 and TRBJ2-7, with 9 bases that match TRBD1. V lost 4 bases to trimming and J lost 7 bases; unmatched junction nucleotides: 14. Germline assignment: CDR1 MDHEN and CDR2 SYDVKM. The CDR3 extends over 16 amino acids. The chain's CDR3 is CASSYSTTGGVWEQYF. In DNA, the CDR3 is TGTGCCAGCAGTTATAGCACGACAGGGGGGGTTTGGGAGCAGTACTTC. Complete variable domain (other parts from reference TRBV28 and TRBJ2-7): DVKVTQSSRYLVKRTGEKVFLECVQDMDHENMFWYRQDPGLGLRLIYFSYDVKMKEKGDIPEGYSVSREKKERFSLILESASTNQTSMYLCASSYSTTGGVWEQYFGPGTRLTVT.

The rearrangement uses TRBV5-1 and TRBJ2-7, with D perhaps TRBD2 (5 bases). V lost 7 bases and J lost 7, with 21 bases in between. Per the germline V gene, CDR1 is SGHRS and CDR2 is YFSETQ. This CDR3 comprises 14 residues. The CDR3 region has the DNA TGCGCCAGCCAAAACGGGAACAGCTACGAGGAGCAGTACTTC. Encoded protein: CASQNGNSYEEQYF. Looking up the rest from reference TRBV5-1 and TRBJ2-7 gives the full variable domain: KAGVTQTPRYLIKTRGQQVTLSCSPISGHRSVSWYQQTPGQGLQFLFEYFSETQRNKGNFPGRFSGRQFSNSRSEMNVSTLELGDSALYLCASQNGNSYEEQYFGPGTRLTVT.

The CDR3 coding sequence is TGCGCCAACGCCAGGGGGCACTCCTACGAGCAGTACTTC. Amino acid sequence: CANARGHSYEQYF. This chain links TRBV10-1 with TRBJ2-7, with 8 bases fitting TRBD1. V shed 10 bases, J shed 0 bases, and the junction held 5 bases outside the gene matches. CDR1 is WNHNN, CDR2 SYGVQD, per germline (reference sequence). The CDR3 has 13 amino acids.

The V gene is TRBV6-5, the J gene TRBJ2-1, with 13 bases fitting TRBD2. The CDR3 is 15 amino acids. The V segment lost 6 bases and the J segment 10 bases; nucleotides outside the gene matches: 9. Germline V gene lookup returns CDR1 MNHEY and CDR2 SVGAGI. DNA for the CDR3: TGTGCCAGCAGAGCAAGGACTAGCGGGAGCTGGGAGCAGTTCTTC. Protein product: CASRARTSGSWEQFF.

In this sample, this clone turned up once. This chain links TRBV28 with TRBJ2-7; 9 bases line up with TRBD2. V shed 3 bases, J shed 3 bases, and the junction held 0 bases outside the gene matches. The length of the CDR3 is 13 residues. Germline V CDR1 and CDR2: MDHEN, SYDVKM. CDR3 coding DNA: TGTGCCAGCAGTTTGACTAGCGGCTACGAGCAGTACTTC. This gives the protein CASSLTSGYEQYF. Filled out from reference TRBV28 and TRBJ2-7, the complete variable domain reads DVKVTQSSRYLVKRTGEKVFLECVQDMDHENMFWYRQDPGLGLRLIYFSYDVKMKEKGDIPEGYSVSREKKERFSLILESASTNQTSMYLCASSLTSGYEQYFGPGTRLTVT.

The J gene is TRBJ2-5, the V gene TRBV27, with 11 bases aligning to TRBD2. From germline, CDR1 is MNHEY and CDR2 SMNVEV (reference sequence). V shed 7 bases, J shed 2 bases, and the junction held 6 bases outside the gene matches. This CDR3 comprises 15 residues. The CDR3 reads CASNPSGRQQETQYF. The CDR3, as DNA: TGTGCCAGCAATCCTAGCGGGAGGCAACAAGAGACCCAGTACTTC.

This chain links TRBV29-1 with TRBJ2-7; D remains unclear. Germline V CDR1 and CDR2: SQVTM, ANQGSEA. The germline V and J ends were trimmed by 0 bases and 1 base, with 13 bases remaining between them. This CDR3 is built from 15 residues. The CDR3 protein is CSVEDGLGESYEQYF. Written as DNA, the CDR3 is TGCAGCGTTGAAGACGGGTTGGGTGAATCCTACGAGCAGTACTTC.

The V gene is TRBV27, the J gene TRBJ2-1; a possible D gene is TRBD2 (5 bases). This CDR3 has 14 amino acids. V lost 2 bases and J 6 bases, leaving 11 bases between the germline ends. Germline values: CDR1 MNHEY, CDR2 SMNVEV (reference sequence). This CDR3 is CASSLSRRSNEQFF. CDR3 nucleotides: TGTGCCAGCAGTTTAAGCCGGAGGAGCAATGAGCAGTTCTTC.

The gene calls are TRBV4-1 and TRBJ1-4; 9 bases are shared with TRBD1. This CDR3 region has 17 residues. CDR1 is MGHRA, CDR2 YSYEKL, per germline. The V segment lost 1 base and the J segment 4 bases; nucleotides outside the gene matches: 7. The CDR3 is CASSQVFPGQGNEKLFF. The CDR3 region has the DNA TGCGCCAGCAGCCAAGTGTTTCCGGGACAGGGTAATGAAAAACTGTTTTTT.

The chain links TRBV29-1 to TRBJ2-7; 9 nucleotides match TRBD1. There are 16 residues in the CDR3. V was pared by 4 bases and J by 3 bases, with 13 bases of the junction left unmatched. Per germline, CDR1 SQVTM and CDR2 ANQGSEA. The CDR3: CSVAGSRDRVNYEQYF. In DNA, the CDR3 is TGCAGCGTTGCGGGGTCTCGGGACAGGGTCAACTACGAGCAGTACTTC.

This clone has a single count. The rearrangement uses TRBV7-9 and TRBJ2-7; 7 bases fit TRBD1. J was trimmed by 2 bases and V by 5 bases; bases with no gene match: 6. Germline CDR1 and CDR2: SEHNR and FQNEAQ (reference sequence). CDR3 length: 14 residues. CDR3 sequence reads: CASSPKTGTYEQYF. The CDR3 DNA is TGTGCCAGCAGCCCAAAGACAGGGACCTACGAGCAGTACTTC. The full variable domain, completed using reference TRBV7-9 and TRBJ2-7, is DTGVSQNPRHKITKRGQNVTFRCDPISEHNRLYWYRQTLGQGPEFLTYFQNEAQLEKSRLLSDRFSAERPKGSFSTLEIQRTEQGDSAMYLCASSPKTGTYEQYFGPGTRLTVT.

CDR3 protein: CASSVTGQGGNGYTF. DNA of the CDR3: TGTGCCAGCAGCGTCACCGGACAGGGCGGGAATGGCTACACCTTC. The J gene is TRBJ1-2, the V gene TRBV9; 8 bases align to TRBD1. This CDR3 contains 15 residues. Germline CDR1 reads SGDLS; CDR2 reads YYNGEE. Trimming took 2 bases from V and 6 from J; bases not matched to a gene: 9.

The V gene is TRBV13, the J gene TRBJ2-2, with 7 nucleotides matching TRBD2. Germline V gene lookup returns CDR1 PRHDT and CDR2 FYEKMQ (reference sequence). The CDR3 spans 16 residues. Trimming at V came to 5 bases and at J to 4 bases, leaving 10 bases not matched to a gene. This CDR3 is CASSPEGGRSTGELFF. The CDR3 DNA is TGTGCCAGCAGCCCCGAGGGCGGGAGAAGCACCGGGGAGCTGTTTTTT.

The chain recombines TRBV4-1 with TRBJ2-7; unclear D gene. CDR3 length equals 13 residues. Germline CDR1 is MGHRA and CDR2 is YSYEKL. V gave up 1 base and J gave up 3 bases, with 7 bases separating them. The CDR3 coding sequence is TGCGCCAGCAGCCAAGGTGACCTCTACGAGCAGTACTTC. Translating gives CASSQGDLYEQYF.

The rearrangement uses TRBV7-6 and TRBJ2-6; 9 bases are shared with TRBD1. Germline values: CDR1 SGHVS, CDR2 FNYEAQ. V trimming: 0 bases; J trimming: 9 bases; junction bases outside the gene matches: 9. This CDR3 has 17 residues. CDR3 coding DNA: TGTGCCAGCAGCTTAGCTTCGGACAGGGGCGATTTCAACGTCCTGACTTTC. This encodes CASSLASDRGDFNVLTF.

The rearrangement joins TRBV2 to TRBJ2-7; D might be TRBD2 (5 bases). Trimming removed 0 bases at V and 2 bases at J, with 8 bases between. Germline V gives CDR1 SNHLY, CDR2 FYNNEI. CDR3 length: 14 residues. The CDR3 DNA is TGTGCCAGCAGTGAAGCGGGAGACCCCTACGAGCAGTACTTC. It codes for CASSEAGDPYEQYF.

This clone was detected a few times. This chain uses TRBV29-1 with TRBJ1-1; 8 bases align to TRBD1. CDR3 length: 13 residues. Germline-derived CDR1 and CDR2 are SQVTM and ANQGSEA. The V and J ends lost 5 bases and 1 base, in that order; junction bases with no gene match: 3. The CDR3 protein is CSVNRGENTEAFF. The CDR3 DNA reads as TGCAGCGTTAACAGGGGGGAGAACACTGAAGCTTTCTTT.